A selection of T cell receptor beta chains follows, all from one sample in a study of cytomegalovirus exposure and HLA in healthy donors. The table came from immunoSEQ multiplex PCR; TCRdb's copy has only in-frame clones and leaves some out. The repertoire consists of 170,000 or so clones, with 70% to 80% occurring once and the leading ten covering 1.4% to 1.5%. Sequenced sample: PBMCs. These receptors originate from a woman in her 30s in good health and CMV-seropositive. CDR3s include the opening cysteine and the closing phenylalanine or tryptophan. The D gene is left open where the match is weak. The size entry is marked missing in some rows and otherwise reads once, few, many or a size class.

d_call,clone_size,j_call,v_call,cdr3_aa,cdr3_nt
-,-,TRBJ2-7,TRBV7-9,CSSSLGVTVSSYEQYF,TGTTCCAGCAGCTTAGGGGTGACAGTGTCCTCCTACGAGCAGTACTTC
-,once,TRBJ2-3,TRBV2,CASHLGGTDTQYF,TGTGCCAGCCACCTCGGTGGTACAGATACGCAGTATTTT
-,-,TRBJ1-1,TRBV7-9,CASSEGVGRDTEAFF,TGTGCCAGCAGCGAGGGGGTTGGGAGGGACACTGAAGCTTTCTTT
TRBD1,-,TRBJ1-4,TRBV4-3,CASSQSRTGGRGANEKLFF,TGCGCCAGCAGCCAAAGTAGGACAGGGGGCAGGGGCGCTAATGAAAAACTGTTTTTT
-,once,TRBJ1-3,TRBV10-3,CAINRDRDTIYF,TGTGCCATCAACAGGGATCGTGACACCATATATTTT
TRBD2,-,TRBJ2-3,TRBV6-6,CASSSLIAGDTDTQYF,TGTGCCAGCAGTTCCTTAATAGCGGGAGACACAGATACGCAGTATTTT
TRBD2,once,TRBJ2-5,TRBV5-1,CASSLEGLAGGPTGFETQYF,TGCGCCAGCAGCTTGGAGGGACTAGCGGGAGGGCCTACTGGTTTCGAGACCCAGTACTTC
-,-,TRBJ2-7,TRBV4-1,CASSQRGGGPYEQYF,TGCGCCAGCAGCCAGCGTGGAGGGGGCCCCTACGAGCAGTACTTC
TRBD1,-,TRBJ1-1,TRBV28,CASIQGAIGLNTEAFF,TGTGCCAGCATCCAGGGGGCAATTGGGTTGAACACTGAAGCTTTCTTT
-,-,TRBJ1-1,TRBV6-5,CASSPEQMNTEAFF,TGTGCCAGCAGTCCCGAACAGATGAACACTGAAGCTTTCTTT
TRBD1,-,TRBJ2-7,TRBV10-1,CVGQVPYEQYF,TGCGTCGGACAGGTACCCTACGAGCAGTACTTC
TRBD2,-,TRBJ2-7,TRBV6-5,CASSPGLAASYEQYF,TGTGCCAGCAGTCCGGGACTAGCGGCTTCCTACGAGCAGTACTTC
TRBD1,-,TRBJ1-2,TRBV5-6,CASRVGQNYGYTF,TGTGCCAGCAGAGTGGGACAGAACTATGGCTACACCTTC
TRBD1,-,TRBJ2-3,TRBV5-1,CASSLEGQGSTDTQYF,TGCGCCAGCAGCTTGGAAGGACAGGGTTCCACAGATACGCAGTATTTT
-,-,TRBJ1-5,TRBV19,CASSPLDRENQPQHF,TGTGCCAGTAGTCCACTAGACCGGGAGAATCAGCCCCAGCATTTT
TRBD2,-,TRBJ2-1,TRBV6-5,CASRSGVFYNEQFF,TGTGCCAGCAGAAGCGGGGTCTTCTACAATGAGCAGTTCTTC
TRBD1,-,TRBJ2-7,TRBV2,CASSLDREDEQYF,TGTGCCAGCAGTTTGGACAGGGAGGACGAGCAGTACTTC
-,-,TRBJ1-3,TRBV2,CASSEFKQASGNTIYF,TGTGCCAGCAGTGAATTCAAGCAGGCCTCTGGAAACACCATATATTTT
TRBD2,-,TRBJ2-1,TRBV18,CASSPGRAGAYNEQFF,TGTGCCAGCTCACCGGGCCGAGCGGGAGCCTACAATGAGCAGTTCTTC
TRBD1,-,TRBJ2-7,TRBV5-6,CASSWGTGTYEQYF,TGTGCCAGCAGCTGGGGGACAGGAACCTACGAGCAGTACTTC
-,-,TRBJ1-5,TRBV10-3,CAISGQNQPQHF,TGTGCCATCAGTGGGCAGAATCAGCCCCAGCATTTT
TRBD2,-,TRBJ2-7,TRBV6-6,CASSPSGRAYEQYF,TGTGCCAGCAGCCCAAGCGGGAGGGCCTACGAGCAGTACTTC
-,-,TRBJ2-5,TRBV27,CASSPQMQAETQYF,TGTGCCAGCAGTCCCCAGATGCAAGCGGAGACCCAGTACTTC
-,-,TRBJ2-1,TRBV7-6,CASSLTQGLSYNEQFF,TGTGCCAGCAGCTTAACGCAGGGCCTCTCCTACAATGAGCAGTTCTTC
TRBD1,-,TRBJ1-5,TRBV6-6,CASRETGGSNQPQHF,TGTGCCAGCAGGGAGACAGGGGGCAGCAATCAGCCCCAGCATTTT
-,-,TRBJ2-3,TRBV7-3,CASSLTSSTDTQYF,TGTGCCAGCAGCTTAACTAGCAGCACAGATACGCAGTATTTT
-,once,TRBJ1-2,TRBV6-1,CASSYRQAADGYTF,TGTGCCAGCAGTTATAGACAGGCGGCGGATGGCTACACCTTC
-,-,TRBJ2-7,TRBV4-3,CASSQGRYEQYF,TGCGCCAGCAGCCAGGGGCGATACGAGCAGTACTTC
-,-,TRBJ1-2,TRBV5-4,CASSLPSGQTGYGYTF,TGTGCCAGCAGCTTGCCCTCGGGACAAACGGGCTATGGCTACACCTTC
-,-,TRBJ1-4,TRBV19,CASSGGGLDEKLFF,TGTGCCAGTAGTGGGGGCGGGTTGGATGAAAAACTGTTTTTT
TRBD2,few,TRBJ2-3,TRBV5-4,CASSSSGGSLKDTQYF,TGTGCCAGCAGCTCCTCGGGCGGGAGCCTGAAAGATACGCAGTATTTT
TRBD2,-,TRBJ2-3,TRBV6-1,CASSDTLGLAGAFGDTQYF,TGTGCCAGCAGTGACACCCTCGGACTAGCGGGGGCCTTTGGAGATACGCAGTATTTT
TRBD2,-,TRBJ2-1,TRBV18,CASSPLGTSLLGNEQFF,TGTGCCAGCTCACCCCTAGGGACTAGCTTATTGGGCAATGAGCAGTTCTTC
TRBD2,-,TRBJ2-2,TRBV27,CASTLTSENTGELFF,TGTGCCAGCACCTTGACTAGCGAAAACACCGGGGAGCTGTTTTTT
TRBD2,-,TRBJ2-3,TRBV27,CASSRSGGPDTQYF,TGTGCCAGCAGTAGATCGGGGGGTCCAGATACGCAGTATTTT
-,-,TRBJ2-1,TRBV7-2,CASSPTWASVTDNEQFF,TGTGCCAGCAGCCCGACCTGGGCTAGCGTTACAGACAATGAGCAGTTCTTC
-,-,TRBJ2-1,TRBV6-6,CASSQGAGLLDNEQFF,TGTGCCAGCAGCCAGGGGGCGGGACTATTAGACAATGAGCAGTTCTTC
TRBD1,-,TRBJ1-5,TRBV28,CASSGGQGGLNQPQHF,TGTGCCAGCAGTGGCGGACAGGGGGGCTTAAATCAGCCCCAGCATTTT
TRBD2,-,TRBJ2-7,TRBV7-8,CASSRTIAGGSERYF,TGTGCCAGCAGCCGCACCATAGCGGGAGGGAGCGAGCGGTACTTC
-,-,TRBJ2-2,TRBV10-3,CATNSGRSGNTGELFF,TGTGCCACCAATTCGGGGAGAAGCGGGAACACCGGGGAGCTGTTTTTT
TRBD1,-,TRBJ2-1,TRBV10-3,CAISDSGTGYLGEQFF,TGTGCCATCAGTGACTCCGGGACAGGGTATTTGGGTGAGCAGTTCTTC
TRBD2,-,TRBJ2-7,TRBV9,CASSVAFGGAGDDEQYF,TGTGCCAGCAGCGTAGCTTTTGGGGGTGCGGGAGACGACGAGCAGTACTTC
-,-,TRBJ2-7,TRBV25-1,CASSEWGYSYEQYF,TGTGCCAGCAGTGAATGGGGCTACTCCTACGAGCAGTACTTC
-,-,TRBJ1-5,TRBV28,CASIGGRVGQPQHF,TGTGCCAGCATTGGCGGGAGGGTAGGTCAGCCCCAGCATTTT
-,-,TRBJ1-5,TRBV19,CASSISPNQPQHF,TGTGCCAGTAGTATCTCTCCCAATCAGCCCCAGCATTTT
TRBD1,-,TRBJ2-3,TRBV6-1,CASSDGTGSDTQYF,TGTGCCAGCAGTGACGGGACAGGGTCCGATACGCAGTATTTT
-,-,TRBJ1-5,TRBV9,CASSVDHNYQPQHF,TGTGCCAGCAGCGTAGACCACAATTACCAGCCCCAGCATTTT
TRBD2,-,TRBJ2-3,TRBV9,CASAPGLAGFSTDTQYF,TGTGCCAGCGCTCCGGGACTAGCGGGTTTTAGCACAGATACGCAGTATTTT
TRBD2,-,TRBJ2-2,TRBV18,CASCPTIREGTGELFF,TGTGCCAGCTGCCCGACTATAAGGGAGGGCACCGGGGAGCTGTTTTTT
TRBD2,-,TRBJ2-7,TRBV5-1,CASSSLAGGSLYEQYF,TGCGCCAGCAGCTCATTAGCGGGAGGTTCTCTGTACGAGCAGTACTTC
-,-,TRBJ2-1,TRBV2,CASNSLALSYNEQFF,TGTGCCAGCAATTCACTAGCCCTCTCTTACAATGAGCAGTTCTTC
TRBD1,once,TRBJ2-3,TRBV11-3,CASTVTGEKDTQYF,TGTGCCAGCACCGTGACAGGGGAGAAAGATACGCAGTATTTT
TRBD2,-,TRBJ2-5,TRBV28,CASSARGTSGKGAKTQYF,TGTGCCAGCAGTGCCAGGGGGACTAGCGGGAAGGGGGCAAAGACCCAGTACTTC
TRBD2,-,TRBJ2-3,TRBV6-6,CASSYSRDYNTQYF,TGTGCCAGCAGTTACTCGAGGGACTACAATACGCAGTATTTT
-,few,TRBJ1-1,TRBV7-6,CASSPHSAGRLAFF,TGTGCCAGCAGCCCACATTCCGCGGGGCGCTTAGCTTTCTTT
TRBD1,-,TRBJ2-7,TRBV5-3,CARSPRDRDYEQYF,TGTGCCAGAAGCCCCCGGGACAGGGACTACGAGCAGTACTTC
TRBD2,-,TRBJ2-2,TRBV6-5,CASHPPGGTGELFF,TGTGCCAGCCACCCCCCGGGAGGCACCGGGGAGCTGTTTTTT